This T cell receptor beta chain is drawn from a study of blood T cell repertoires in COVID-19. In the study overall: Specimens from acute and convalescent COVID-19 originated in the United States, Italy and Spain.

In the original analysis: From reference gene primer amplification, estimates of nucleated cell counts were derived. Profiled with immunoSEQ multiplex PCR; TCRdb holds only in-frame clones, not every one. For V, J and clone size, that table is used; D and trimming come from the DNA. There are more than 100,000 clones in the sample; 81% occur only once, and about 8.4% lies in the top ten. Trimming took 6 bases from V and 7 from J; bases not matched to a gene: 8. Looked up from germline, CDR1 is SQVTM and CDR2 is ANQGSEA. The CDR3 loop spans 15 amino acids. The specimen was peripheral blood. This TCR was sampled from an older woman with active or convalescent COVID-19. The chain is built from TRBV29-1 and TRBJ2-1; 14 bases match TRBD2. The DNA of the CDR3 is TGCAGCGTAGCCGTGGGACTAGCGGGAGTAAATGAGCAGTTCTTC. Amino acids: CSVAVGLAGVNEQFF.